This TCR beta chain was recovered during a study of blood T cell repertoires in COVID-19 (dated by TCRdb to the early 2020s). About the full investigation: Samples covering the acute and convalescent phases of COVID-19 were provided by collaborators in the United States, Italy and Spain. Nearly every sample came with metadata listing a de-identified subject ID, COVID-19 status, age in years and sex. The repertoires were released in a freely available public database intended as a resource for research on the immune response to SARS-CoV-2. The prospective study material was composed of cDNA or gDNA derived from T cells, B-cell-depleted T cells, or PBMCs. The dataset comprised deeply sampled blood TCRbeta repertoires from subjects exposed to, actively infected with, or recovered from COVID-19. Where available, HLA class I and class II types were obtained from metadata supplied by the sample provider rather than from assay-based typing. Samples were obtained from the ongoing ImmuneRACE study (first 160 participants) and from over 1,000 subjects provided by 6 global collaborators.

TCRbeta CDR3 regions were amplified from genomic DNA using the immunoSEQ Assay, a bias-controlled multiplex PCR. Turning to the authors' computational methods: Within the assay, amplification of reference gene primers was used to estimate how many nucleated cells each sample contained. To quantify the absolute abundance of each unique TCRbeta CDR3 rearrangement, sequence reads were collapsed and filtered. Productive Simpson clonality was computed per sample as the square root of Simpson's diversity index over productive rearrangements. Here the immuneACCESS table is served through TCRdb, limited to in-frame sequences with V and J called. Missing clones are a known gap in these copies; in checked studies unresolved V genes cover under half, and the rest lacks a known reason. Clone size and V and J calls were adopted from that table, with D and trimming inferred from the DNA. This sample holds roughly 250,000 clones; about 85% were observed only once. The top ten constitute about 6.9% of the sample.

Enrolling through a virtual design, the prospective study's participants ranged in age from roughly 18 to 90 years and lived across roughly 24 United States geographic areas. Cohort assignment in the prospective study relied on participant-reported clinical history from a screening survey and a study questionnaire. In the prospective study, mobile phlebotomists collected whole blood, serum and a nasopharyngeal or oropharyngeal swab from each participant. Additional blood draws and questionnaires over an approximately 2-month period could optionally be provided by prospective study participants. Prospective study blood samples were shipped either frozen or at room temperature before DNA extraction. On this clone itself: The specificity of this receptor is unknown. Base qualities are missing; no much larger clone stands one base away.

Broad study findings and their caveats: The amount of clinical and demographic metadata varied by source and participant and was provided uncurated.

CDR1 and CDR2 were assigned from the germline V gene as ENHRY and SYGVKD. The CDR3 covers 16 residues, taking in both the cysteine and the phenylalanine. Left in the record is the CDR3 DNA by itself, 48 bases read in frame from the first base. Trimming removed 4 bases from V and 2 bases from J; the gene matches leave 1 base unexplained. This clonotype was obtained from a woman aged 25 to 39 with acute COVID-19. The rearranged chain carries TRBV10-3 and TRBJ2-6; TRBD1 agrees with 11 junctional bases. The sample was PBMCs or T cells enriched from blood (not recorded which). DNA sequence: TGTGCCATCAGTGCGGGACAGGGGGCTGGGGCCAACGTCCTGACTTTC. Its protein is CAISAGQGAGANVLTF.